The next 18 T cell receptor beta chains were all read from a single sample in a study of T-cell reconstitution after alpha-beta-depleted transplantation in children. It was with unique molecular identifiers that the TCRbeta library was prepared. MiXCR, applied by TCRdb to the PCR reads, yields one record per CDR3 protein. The sample lists about 200,000 distinct CDR3 sequences, around 7% occurring once. This specimen consisted of PBMCs, obtained before TCRalphabeta/CD19-depleted stem cell transplant. Source of these receptors: a boy younger than 10 with acute lymphoblastic leukemia, due to receive a stem cell transplant.

The table lists this clonotype with many counts. The chain couples TRBV12-3 or TRBV12-4 to TRBJ2-1; 8 bases match TRBD2. This CDR3 is 15 amino acids long. V lost 4 bases, J lost 8 bases, and 10 bases stayed unmatched. As DNA, the CDR3 is TGTGCCAGCAGTTCTGATCGGGGGGGAGTCGATGAGCAGTTCTTC. This sequence encodes CASSSDRGGVDEQFF.

This clonotype has at least ten counts. The chain employs TRBV28 and TRBJ2-7; D is possibly TRBD1 or TRBD2 (5 bases each). Germline CDR1 and CDR2: MDHEN and SYDVKM. V was pared by 10 bases and J by 4 bases, with 17 bases between. The CDR3 loop spans 13 amino acids. This CDR3 is CATSGRNKYEQYF. Here the CDR3 DNA reads TGTGCCACCTCGGGACGGAACAAGTACGAGCAGTACTTC.

This clonotype has a count of ten or more. The chain employs TRBV20-1 and TRBJ2-5; 10 positions agree with TRBD2. J was trimmed by 5 bases and V by 6 bases; bases with no gene match: 9. CDR1 DFQATT and CDR2 SNEGSKA come from the germline V gene (reference sequence). The CDR3 length is 14 residues. In DNA form, the CDR3 reads TGCAGTGCCCTTGCCCTAGCGGGGGTGGAGACCCAGTACTTC. Its translation: CSALALAGVETQYF.

This clonotype has just a few counts. The genes are TRBV7-9 and TRBJ2-7; the match to TRBD2 covers 10 bases. V was clipped by 7 bases and J by 3 bases; unmatched bases: 12. Per germline, CDR1 SEHNR and CDR2 FQNEAQ (reference sequence). This CDR3 contains 16 residues. The DNA for the CDR3 is TGTGCCAGCACCCTCAATAGCGGGGGGACTGACTACGAGCAGTACTTC. As protein: CASTLNSGGTDYEQYF.

This clonotype was found many times. CDR3 sequence reads: CASRAGTYNEQFF. The DNA for the CDR3 is TGCGCCAGCCGGGCGGGAACATACAATGAGCAGTTCTTC. The chain uses TRBV5-1 and TRBJ2-1, with a tentative D call TRBD2 (6 bases). The ends were cut back, 7 bases at V and 4 bases at J, with 12 bases in the middle. Germline V gene lookup returns CDR1 SGHRS and CDR2 YFSETQ. There are 13 residues in the CDR3.

This rearrangement joins TRBV6-1 to TRBJ2-1, with no clear D. Germline V lookup: CDR1 MNHNS, CDR2 SASEGT. The CDR3 is 12 residues long. V shed 8 bases and J shed 0 bases, with 5 bases lying between them. CDR3 in DNA: TGTGCCAGCCGGGTCTCCTACAATGAGCAGTTCTTC. It is translated as CASRVSYNEQFF.

This clonotype occurred many times. The V gene is TRBV5-6, the J gene TRBJ1-1; D gene uncertain. CDR3 length equals 14 residues. Trimming shortened V by 3 bases and J by 10 bases, and 19 bases separated the two germline ends. CDR1 is SGHDT and CDR2 is YYEEEE in the germline V gene. The CDR3 sequence: CASSYVDSPLGAFF. The CDR3 DNA sequence: TGTGCCAGCAGCTACGTCGACTCCCCCTTGGGAGCTTTCTTT.

The gene calls are TRBV29-1 and TRBJ1-2; D is ambiguous. CDR3 size: 11 residues. V lost 3 bases and J 14 bases, leaving 16 bases between the germline ends. Germline V lookup: CDR1 SQVTM, CDR2 ANQGSEA. CDR3: CSVEGELSGTF. The CDR3 coding sequence is TGCAGCGTTGAGGGAGAGCTCAGTGGAACCTTC. Full variable domain (rest looked up from reference TRBV29-1 and TRBJ1-2): SAVISQKPSRDICQRGTSLTIQCQVDSQVTMMFWYRQQPGQSLTLIATANQGSEATYESGFVIDKFPISRPNLTFSTLTVSNMSPEDSSIYLCSVEGELSGTFGSGTRLTVV.

This clonotype was recorded at least ten times. The chain joins TRBV14 to TRBJ1-1; 7 nucleotides agree with TRBD1. V was clipped by 0 bases and J by 3 bases; unmatched bases: 16. The CDR3 loop spans 19 amino acids. CDR1 and CDR2 from the germline V gene are SGHDN and FVKESK. The CDR3 sequence is CASSQDTRDSLARYTEAFF. CDR3 coding DNA: TGTGCCAGCAGCCAAGATACCCGGGACAGCCTGGCGAGGTACACTGAAGCTTTCTTT.

This clonotype was counted ten times or more. The V gene is TRBV5-8, the J gene TRBJ2-7; TRBD1 matches at 9 bases. Germline-derived CDR1 and CDR2 are SGHTS and YDEGEE. The CDR3 is made up of 17 amino acids. V shed 4 bases and J 3 bases; nucleotides not matched to a gene: 14. CDR3: CASSRRGARTGDYEQYF. The DNA of the CDR3 is TGTGCCAGCAGCCGGCGCGGGGCGAGGACAGGGGACTACGAGCAGTACTTC.

This clonotype occurred a few times. V and J are TRBV6-5 and TRBJ1-5; weak D call: TRBD1 (5 bases). V shed 4 bases and J shed 6 bases, with 16 bases lying between them. Germline-derived CDR1 and CDR2 are MNHEY and SVGAGI. The CDR3 is 15 amino acids. The CDR3 sequence is CASSSDTRARQPQHF. The CDR3 DNA reads as TGTGCCAGCAGTTCGGACACTCGGGCCCGTCAGCCCCAGCATTTT.

This clonotype appeared many times. The chain links TRBV27 to TRBJ1-2; D remains ambiguous. V lost 11 bases and J 4 bases, leaving 14 bases between the germline ends. CDR1 is MNHEY and CDR2 is SMNVEV in the germline V gene (reference sequence). The CDR3 spans 12 residues. The CDR3 DNA is TGTGCCGCGGGGAACCCGGGCTATGGCTACACCTTC. This encodes CAAGNPGYGYTF.

This clonotype was observed many times. This chain's CDR3 is CASILPGTVEAFF. CDR3 in DNA: TGTGCCAGCATCCTACCCGGGACTGTTGAAGCTTTCTTT. V gene TRBV28 combines with J gene TRBJ1-1; a weak D match, TRBD1 (5 bases). The CDR3 runs 13 residues. The V gene lost 7 bases and the J gene lost 7 bases, with 16 bases spanning the gap. Germline V gene sequence: CDR1 MDHEN, CDR2 SYDVKM.

This clonotype has a handful of counts. The V and J genes are TRBV20-1 and TRBJ1-2; 12 bases agree with TRBD1. The CDR3 spans 13 residues. The germline CDR1 and CDR2 sequences are DFQATT and SNEGSKA (reference sequence). The trim removed 7 bases at V and 3 bases at J, leaving 3 bases unmatched. In nucleotides, the CDR3 is TGCAGTGGGGACAGGGGGCGCGACTATGGCTACACCTTC. This translates into CSGDRGRDYGYTF.

The sample holds many counts of this clonotype. The rearrangement joins TRBV7-9 to TRBJ2-7, with D possibly TRBD1 on 5 matching bases. V dropped 0 bases and J dropped 2 bases, with 8 bases sitting between them. The CDR3 covers 14 residues. From germline, CDR1 is SEHNR and CDR2 FQNEAQ (reference sequence). The CDR3 protein is CASSLAQGTYEQYF. CDR3 DNA: TGTGCCAGCAGCTTAGCGCAGGGAACCTACGAGCAGTACTTC.

The table lists this clonotype with many counts. The V and J genes are TRBV6-5 and TRBJ2-1, with 13 bases that match TRBD2. This CDR3 comprises 17 residues. V was clipped by 0 bases and J by 8 bases; unmatched bases: 7. CDR1 is MNHEY, CDR2 SVGAGI, per germline. The CDR3 DNA reads as TGTGCCAGCAGTTACTCGAAGGGGACTAGCGGGATCTATGAGCAGTTCTTC. This encodes CASSYSKGTSGIYEQFF.

This clonotype was counted many times. The rearrangement joins TRBV13 to TRBJ2-2; 7 bases line up with TRBD2. The CDR3 spans 14 residues. Germline CDR1 is PRHDT and CDR2 is FYEKMQ (reference sequence). V trimming: 6 bases; J trimming: 4 bases; junction bases outside the gene matches: 5. As DNA, the CDR3 is TGTGCCAGCAGTCTTACTAGCGCCACCGGGGAGCTGTTTTTT. Its translation is CASSLTSATGELFF. The entire variable domain, with the rest obtained from reference TRBV13 and TRBJ2-2, is as follows: AAGVIQSPRHLIKEKRETATLKCYPIPRHDTVYWYQQGPGQDPQFLISFYEKMQSDKGSIPDRFSAQQFSDYHSELNMSSLELGDSALYFCASSLTSATGELFFGEGSRLTVL.

This clonotype was picked up a small number of times. The rearrangement joins TRBV7-2 to TRBJ1-1; 9 bases align to TRBD1. This CDR3 spans 15 amino acids. With 5 bases clipped from V and 6 bases from J, the junction kept 10 bases outside the gene matches. From germline, CDR1 is SGHTA and CDR2 FQGNSA. CDR3 amino acids: CASSASGQGTSEAFF. The DNA of the CDR3 is TGTGCCAGCAGCGCGTCGGGACAGGGTACGTCTGAAGCTTTCTTT.